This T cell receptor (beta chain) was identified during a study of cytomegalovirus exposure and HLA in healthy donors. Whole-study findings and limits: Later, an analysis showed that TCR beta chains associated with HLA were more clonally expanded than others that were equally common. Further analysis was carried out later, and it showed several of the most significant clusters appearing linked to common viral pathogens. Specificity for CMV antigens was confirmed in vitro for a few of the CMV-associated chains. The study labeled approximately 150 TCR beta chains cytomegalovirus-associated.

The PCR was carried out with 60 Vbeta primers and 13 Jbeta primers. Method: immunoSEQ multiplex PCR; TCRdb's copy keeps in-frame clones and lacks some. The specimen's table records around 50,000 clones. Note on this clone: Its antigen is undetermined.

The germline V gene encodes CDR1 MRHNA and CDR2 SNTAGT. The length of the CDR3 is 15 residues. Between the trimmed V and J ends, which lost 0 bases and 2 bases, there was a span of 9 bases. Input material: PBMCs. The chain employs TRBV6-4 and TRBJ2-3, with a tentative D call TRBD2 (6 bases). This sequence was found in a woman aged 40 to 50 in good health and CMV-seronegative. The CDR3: CASSDSGGVTDTQYF. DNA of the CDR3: TGTGCCAGCAGTGACTCGGGCGGGGTCACAGATACGCAGTATTTT.